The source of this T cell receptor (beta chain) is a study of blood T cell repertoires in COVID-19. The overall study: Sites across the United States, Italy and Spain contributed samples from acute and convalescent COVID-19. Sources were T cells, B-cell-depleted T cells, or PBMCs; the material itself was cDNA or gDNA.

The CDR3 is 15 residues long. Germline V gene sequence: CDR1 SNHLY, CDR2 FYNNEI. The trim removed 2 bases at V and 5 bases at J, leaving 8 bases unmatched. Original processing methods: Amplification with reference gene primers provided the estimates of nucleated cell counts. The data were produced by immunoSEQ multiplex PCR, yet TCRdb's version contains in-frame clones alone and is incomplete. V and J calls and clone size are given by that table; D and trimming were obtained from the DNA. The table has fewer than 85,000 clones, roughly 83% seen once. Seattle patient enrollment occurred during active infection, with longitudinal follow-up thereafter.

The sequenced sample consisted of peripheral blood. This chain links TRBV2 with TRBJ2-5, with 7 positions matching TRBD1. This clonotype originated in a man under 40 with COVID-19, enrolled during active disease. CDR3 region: CASSESRGRRETQYF. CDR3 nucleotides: TGTGCCAGCAGTGAATCAAGGGGGCGCCGGGAGACCCAGTACTTC. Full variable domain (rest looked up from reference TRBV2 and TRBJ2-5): EPEVTQTPSHQVTQMGQEVILRCVPISNHLYFYWYRQILGQKVEFLVSFYNNEISEKSEIFDDQFSVERPDGSNFTLKIRSTKLEDSAMYFCASSESRGRRETQYFGPGTRLLVL.